This T cell receptor beta chain was retrieved from a study of blood T cell repertoires in COVID-19. Across the study: Sites across the United States, Italy and Spain contributed samples from acute and convalescent COVID-19.

Repertoires were generated with immunoSEQ multiplex PCR, while TCRdb's copy carries only in-frame clones and drops some. Here the sample spans 150,000 to 200,000 clones, 70% to 90% being singletons. This clone has more than one count but fewer than ten. The source is a human donor with active or convalescent COVID-19. The donor label of this sample is uncertain. Material: peripheral blood.

For the CDR3, the DNA is TGCGCCAGCAAGGGGGAAGATACGCAGTATTTT. Protein: CASKGEDTQYF. The chain couples TRBV5-1 to TRBJ2-3; D might be TRBD1 (6 bases). There are 11 residues in the CDR3. The germline CDR1 and CDR2 sequences are SGHRS and YFSETQ. V gave up 6 bases and J gave up 5 bases, with 7 bases separating them. Using reference TRBV5-1 and TRBJ2-3 for the parts outside the CDR3, the full variable domain is KAGVTQTPRYLIKTRGQQVTLSCSPISGHRSVSWYQQTPGQGLQFLFEYFSETQRNKGNFPGRFSGRQFSNSRSEMNVSTLELGDSALYLCASKGEDTQYFGPGTRLTVL.